This is a list of T cell receptor beta chains from one sample in a study of beta chain features in type 1 diabetes. Method: immunoSEQ multiplex PCR; TCRdb's copy keeps in-frame clones and lacks some. The data show about 400,000 clones, 10% to 15% seen once. Sequencing was done on a sample of naive CD4+ T cells from blood. These receptors were obtained from a man in his late teens or twenties in good health. Each CDR3 is given with its conserved first and last residue. D genes are given only for firm matches. Size is omitted from some rows. Given values are once, few, many or a class for expanded clones.

.,TRBJ2-5,TRBV7-2,few,CASSSRGGRFVETQYF,TGTGCCAGCAGCTCCCGCGGAGGGCGATTTGTAGAGACCCAGTACTTC
TRBD1,TRBJ1-2,TRBV5-4,.,CASSPDRGLLDYGYTF,TGTGCCAGCAGCCCGGACAGGGGGCTTCTTGACTATGGCTACACCTTC
TRBD2,TRBJ2-5,TRBV28,.,CASTEPTSLAAIQETQYF,TGTGCCAGCACCGAACCCACAAGTCTAGCGGCAATACAAGAGACCCAGTACTTC
.,TRBJ2-5,TRBV19,few,CASSPIQGTGETQYF,TGTGCCAGTAGTCCTATCCAGGGCACCGGCGAGACCCAGTACTTC
.,TRBJ1-1,TRBV28,.,CASSLAGANTEAFF,TGTGCCAGCAGTTTAGCGGGGGCGAACACTGAAGCTTTCTTT
TRBD1,TRBJ2-7,TRBV5-6,.,CASSFLGTGIWYEQYF,TGTGCCAGCAGCTTTCTTGGGACAGGGATCTGGTACGAGCAGTACTTC
TRBD1,TRBJ2-2,TRBV27,.,CASSSGTGVAGELFF,TGTGCCAGCAGCTCCGGGACAGGGGTAGCCGGGGAGCTGTTTTTT
.,TRBJ2-5,TRBV6-6,few,CASSYSLAGIGETQYF,TGTGCCAGCAGTTATTCTTTGGCAGGGATCGGGGAGACCCAGTACTTC
.,TRBJ2-7,TRBV28,few,CASIQGGLDEQYF,TGTGCCAGCATCCAGGGGGGCCTGGACGAGCAGTACTTC
.,TRBJ2-5,TRBV28,.,CASSLGGRAGETQYF,TGTGCCAGCAGTTTAGGGGGGAGAGCTGGTGAGACCCAGTACTTC